This T cell receptor beta chain was retrieved from a study of cytomegalovirus exposure and HLA in healthy donors. General study findings and limits: The classifier reportedly diagnosed cytomegalovirus status with high sensitivity and specificity. Listed as cytomegalovirus-associated were approximately 160 TCR beta chains.

Some clones are missing from TCRdb's copy, which holds only in-frame ones; the method was immunoSEQ multiplex PCR. The sample consists of 300,000 to 400,000 clones, 75% to 90% of them appearing once. Germline V CDR1 and CDR2: MNHEY, SVGAGI. The CDR3 totals 14 residues. V dropped 6 bases and J dropped 1; count of bases not matched to a gene: 5. This clone was counted a few times. What it binds is not known. This TCR was recovered from a woman aged 18-29 years in good health and CMV-seronegative. This rearrangement joins TRBV6-5 to TRBJ1-2, with 7 bases that match TRBD1. The sequencing input was PBMCs. The CDR3 loop reads CASRRGQSNYGYTF. The DNA for the CDR3 is TGTGCCAGCAGAAGGGGACAGAGTAACTATGGCTACACCTTC.